This T cell receptor beta chain was recorded in a study of blood T cell repertoires in COVID-19. In the study overall: Samples representing acute and convalescent COVID-19 were sourced from the United States, Italy and Spain.

Assay used: immunoSEQ multiplex PCR; TCRdb lists only in-frame clones, some missing. The sample holds about 220,000 clones, around 88% seen once. Trimming cost V 4 bases and J 3 bases, with 6 bases left between them. The germline V gene encodes CDR1 WSHSY and CDR2 SAAADI. The CDR3 totals 12 residues. Sample: peripheral blood. The V call is TRBV10-2, the J call TRBJ1-1; D unclear. The source is a woman aged 25 to 39 who had recovered from COVID-19. DNA for the CDR3: TGCGCCAGCAGTGCCGGGGACACTGAAGCTTTCTTT. It yields the protein CASSAGDTEAFF.